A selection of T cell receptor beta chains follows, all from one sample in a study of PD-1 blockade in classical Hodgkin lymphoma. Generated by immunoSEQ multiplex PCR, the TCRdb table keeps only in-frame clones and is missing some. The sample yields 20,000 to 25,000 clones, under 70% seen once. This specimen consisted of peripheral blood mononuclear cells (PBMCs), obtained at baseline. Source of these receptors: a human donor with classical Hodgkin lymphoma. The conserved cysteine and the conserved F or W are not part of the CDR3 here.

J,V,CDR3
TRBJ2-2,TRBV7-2,ASTLGASWTGELF
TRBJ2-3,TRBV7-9,ASSLGTESTDTQY
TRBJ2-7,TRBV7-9,ASSLGQGWEQY
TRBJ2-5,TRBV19,ASSEWGLIGETQY
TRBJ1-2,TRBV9,ASTVGDTSYGYT
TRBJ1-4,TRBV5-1,ASSHRYSNEKLF
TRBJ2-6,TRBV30,AATRDRGSGANVLT
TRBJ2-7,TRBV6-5,ASSPGTYGQY
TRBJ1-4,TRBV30,AWSEGPHNEKLF
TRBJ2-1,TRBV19,ASDGGGTRYNEQF
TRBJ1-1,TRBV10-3,AISGGGTEAF
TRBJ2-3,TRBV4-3,ASSLLYRAQY
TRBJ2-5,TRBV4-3,ASSPSKVGGARETQY
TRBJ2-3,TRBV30,AWHRASTDTQY
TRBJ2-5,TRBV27,ASSPRSGGLWETQY
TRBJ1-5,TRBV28,ASSRPGQGYQPQH
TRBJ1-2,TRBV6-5,ASSSSWGYGYT
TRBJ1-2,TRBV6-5,ASSFEQSYGYT
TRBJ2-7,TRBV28,ASSSPRQGTRNEQY
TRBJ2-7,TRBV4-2,ASSQQGWTYEQY
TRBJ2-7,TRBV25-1,ASSELWGASY